Described below is a single T cell receptor beta chain sequence and its context. The sample is drawn from a study of blood T cell repertoires in COVID-19. The CDR3 runs 15 residues. V lost 5 bases to trimming and J lost 10 bases; unmatched junction nucleotides: 8. Per germline, CDR1 LNHDA and CDR2 SQIVND (reference sequence). Profiling relied on immunoSEQ multiplex PCR, and the TCRdb table lists in-frame clones only, not all of them. The sample holds roughly 400,000 clones, about 87% seen once. The TCR was taken from a woman aged 55-70 years with COVID-19, enrolled during active disease. Material: peripheral blood. The chain recombines TRBV19 with TRBJ2-1, with 13 bases identical to TRBD2. CDR3 nucleotide sequence: TGTGCCAGTAGTCCAAGACTAGCGGGGGGACGAGAGCAGTTCTTC. Translated, it gives CASSPRLAGGREQFF.